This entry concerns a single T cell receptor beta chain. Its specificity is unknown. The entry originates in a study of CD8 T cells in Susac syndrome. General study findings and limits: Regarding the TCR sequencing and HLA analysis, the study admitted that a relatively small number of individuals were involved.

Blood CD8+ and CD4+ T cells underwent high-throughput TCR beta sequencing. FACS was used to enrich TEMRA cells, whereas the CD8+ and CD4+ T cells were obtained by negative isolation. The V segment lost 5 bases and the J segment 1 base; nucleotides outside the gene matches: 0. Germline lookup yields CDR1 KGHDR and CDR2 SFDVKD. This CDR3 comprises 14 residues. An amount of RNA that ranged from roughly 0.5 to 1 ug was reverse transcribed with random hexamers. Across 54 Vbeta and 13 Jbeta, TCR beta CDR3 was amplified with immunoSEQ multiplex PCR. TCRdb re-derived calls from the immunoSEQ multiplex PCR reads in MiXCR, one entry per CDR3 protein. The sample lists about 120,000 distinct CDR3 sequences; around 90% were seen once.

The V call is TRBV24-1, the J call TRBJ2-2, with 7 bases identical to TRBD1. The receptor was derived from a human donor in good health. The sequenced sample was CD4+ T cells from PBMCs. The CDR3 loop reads CATSGTGNTGELFF. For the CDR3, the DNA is TGTGCCACCAGTGGGACAGGGAACACCGGGGAGCTGTTTTTT.